The 9 T cell receptor beta chains below all came from one sample that was sequenced in a study of cytomegalovirus exposure and HLA in healthy donors. Produced via immunoSEQ multiplex PCR; TCRdb's table is partial and in-frame only. The table records 250,000 to 400,000 clones, approximately 85% of them present only once. The sequenced sample consisted of PBMCs. Receptors originate from a young man in good health and CMV-seronegative.

The chain has TRBV7-9 and TRBJ1-2; D may be TRBD1 (6 bases). The CDR3 runs to 17 residues. V lost 5 bases and J lost 7, with 26 bases in between. Germline assignment: CDR1 SEHNR and CDR2 FQNEAQ (reference sequence). CDR3 sequence (DNA): TGTGCCAGCAGCCCACCCCTATGGAGCAGGGGAAAGGGTGGCTACACCTTC. This codes for CASSPPLWSRGKGGYTF.

This chain links TRBV6-5 with TRBJ2-2; possible D gene TRBD1, 6 bases. The CDR3 runs 12 residues. Per the germline V gene, CDR1 is MNHEY and CDR2 is SVGAGI. Trimming took off 10 bases at V and 6 bases at J, with 12 bases between the two ends. The DNA of the CDR3 is TGTGCCATCCGCGAGGGGGCCGGGGAGCTGTTTTTT. Translating it yields CAIREGAGELFF.

This clone was observed once. The rearrangement uses TRBV7-9 and TRBJ2-7; 7 nucleotides align to TRBD1. Unmatched junction bases numbered 9, after V lost 5 bases and J lost 5 bases. CDR3 length: 14 amino acids. CDR1 SEHNR and CDR2 FQNEAQ come from the germline V gene (reference sequence). CDR3 in DNA: TGTGCCAGCAGCCCGGGACAGCGGATTGACGAGCAGTACTTC. It codes for CASSPGQRIDEQYF.

V gene TRBV15 combines with J gene TRBJ1-3, with D hard to call. The CDR3 runs to 16 residues. V lost 2 bases and J 2 bases, leaving 13 bases between the germline ends. Germline V CDR1 and CDR2: LNHNV, YYDKDF (reference sequence). CDR3 sequence: CATSRWTATPGNTIYF. The CDR3 DNA reads as TGTGCCACCAGCAGATGGACTGCCACCCCTGGAAACACCATATATTTT.

This clone is a singleton in its sample. This sequence joins TRBV29-1 and TRBJ1-1; TRBD1 is a possible D gene (6 bases). The CDR3 totals 14 residues. V was trimmed by 8 bases and J by 4 bases, leaving 20 bases between them. CDR1 and CDR2 (germline): SQVTM, ANQGSEA. The CDR3 DNA is TGCAGCTATTTTGGACCTGACAGGACCACTGAAGCTTTCTTT. Translated: CSYFGPDRTTEAFF. The whole variable domain, filled in from reference TRBV29-1 and TRBJ1-1, reads SAVISQKPSRDICQRGTSLTIQCQVDSQVTMMFWYRQQPGQSLTLIATANQGSEATYESGFVIDKFPISRPNLTFSTLTVSNMSPEDSSIYLCSYFGPDRTTEAFFGQGTRLTVV.

The sample holds a few counts of this clone. The chain joins TRBV7-9 to TRBJ1-2; unclear D gene. This CDR3 has 13 residues. The V end lost 5 bases, the J end lost 2 bases, and 9 bases lay between the germline ends. Germline V gene lookup returns CDR1 SEHNR and CDR2 FQNEAQ (reference sequence). CDR3 nucleotides: TGTGCCAGCAGCCAAACAGTAAACTATGGCTACACCTTC. Its protein product is CASSQTVNYGYTF.

This clone appeared once. The limits of the CDR3 on the DNA are not certain, so only TCRdb's listed CDR3 is given. The chain combines TRBV6-6 with TRBJ1-1; whether TRBD1, the table's D call, matches the DNA was not checked. CDR1 and CDR2 from the germline V gene are MNHNY and SVGAGI (reference sequence). The length of the CDR3 is 16 amino acids, counting both ends. The CDR3 here is CASSTSTGAMNTEAFF.

Written as DNA, the CDR3 is TGTGCCAGTAGTAACCCGGGGGGGCCAACAGATACGCAGTATTTT. This encodes CASSNPGGPTDTQYF. This sequence joins TRBV19 and TRBJ2-3; 8 bases match TRBD2. Germline assignment: CDR1 LNHDA and CDR2 SQIVND (reference sequence). Germline trimming cut 4 bases from V and 3 bases from J; bases unmatched to any gene: 6. The CDR3 totals 15 residues. The full variable domain, rest sourced from reference TRBV19 and TRBJ2-3, is DGGITQSPKYLFRKEGQNVTLSCEQNLNHDAMYWYRQDPGQGLRLIYYSQIVNDFQKGDIAEGYSVSREKKESFPLTVTSAQKNPTAFYLCASSNPGGPTDTQYFGPGTRLTVL.

Comment on this clone: This specimen includes other DNA sequences encoding the same CDR3. The genes are TRBV9 and TRBJ2-7; D remains ambiguous. In germline, CDR1 is SGDLS, CDR2 YYNGEE. The CDR3 has 15 residues. The germline V and J ends were trimmed by 0 bases and 0 bases, with 10 bases remaining between them. The CDR3 reads CASSVGQASSYEQYF. The CDR3 DNA reads TGTGCCAGCAGCGTAGGGCAGGCAAGCTCCTACGAGCAGTACTTC.